These 19 T cell receptor beta chains came from one sample sequenced in a study of regulatory T cells in long-lasting Graves disease. Relying on iRepertoire HTBI primers and Arm-PCR of CDR3 regions, the team built TCR beta libraries. TCRdb itself ran the multiplex PCR reads through MiXCR, one entry per CDR3 protein. The data contain about 430,000 distinct CDR3 sequences, approximately 22% of them seen just once; the ten biggest clones take up roughly 13%. As for time point: persistent/refractory GD, antithyroid drugs over 5 years with positive TRAb. PBMC-derived RNA was used for the TCR library. The starting material was peripheral blood mononuclear cells (PBMCs), obtained when the disease was refractory, from a patient treated with antithyroid drugs. The receptors here all came from a female donor with Graves disease.

This clonotype has more than one count but fewer than ten. CDR3 nucleotide sequence: TGTGCCAGCAGCCCTTTTCCCCCCAACAGGCTCAATCAGCCCCAGCATTTT. This translates into CASSPFPPNRLNQPQHF. V gene TRBV5-5 combines with J gene TRBJ1-5; a weak D match, TRBD1 (5 bases). With 4 bases removed from V and 3 bases from J, the gap between germline ends came to 20 bases. The length of the CDR3 is 17 residues. Germline V gives CDR1 SGHKS, CDR2 YYEKEE (reference sequence).

V and J are TRBV30 and TRBJ1-6; D perhaps matches TRBD1 (6 bases). CDR1 is GTSNPN and CDR2 is SVGIG in the germline V gene (reference sequence). This CDR3 has 14 residues. Deletions cut 5 bases from V and 1 base from J, with 9 bases between. Here the CDR3 reads CAWARGSYNSPLHF. The DNA of the CDR3 is TGTGCCTGGGCGAGGGGGTCCTATAATTCACCCCTCCACTTT.

This clonotype was observed a few times. This chain uses TRBV27 with TRBJ2-3; unclear D gene. The germline CDR1 and CDR2 sequences are MNHEY and SMNVEV (reference sequence). CDR3 length: 15 residues. V lost 2 bases to trimming and J lost 4 bases, with 13 bases between them. CDR3 sequence reads: CASSLNGIAADTQYF. The CDR3 nucleotides read TGTGCCAGCAGTTTAAACGGTATCGCCGCAGATACGCAGTATTTT.

The J gene is TRBJ1-3, the V gene TRBV28, with 9 bases matching TRBD1. With V trimmed by 5 bases and J by 8 bases, 10 bases remained unmatched. Germline CDR1 is MDHEN and CDR2 is SYDVKM. The CDR3 covers 15 residues. In nucleotides, the CDR3 is TGTGCCAGCAGTGGACCGGGACAGGGTTGGGACACCATATATTTT. It codes for CASSGPGQGWDTIYF. Looking up the rest from reference TRBV28 and TRBJ1-3 gives the full variable domain: DVKVTQSSRYLVKRTGEKVFLECVQDMDHENMFWYRQDPGLGLRLIYFSYDVKMKEKGDIPEGYSVSREKKERFSLILESASTNQTSMYLCASSGPGQGWDTIYFGEGSWLTVV.

This clonotype has a count of ten or more. The rearrangement uses TRBV2 and TRBJ1-5; no clear D. V lost 3 bases, J lost 5 bases, and 5 bases lay in between. Per germline, CDR1 SNHLY and CDR2 FYNNEI. The CDR3 length is 12 residues. The CDR3 DNA reads as TGTGCCAGCAGTGAGAGGGATCAGCCCCAGCATTTT. Residues: CASSERDQPQHF.

This clonotype was seen repeatedly, ten times or more. The J gene is TRBJ1-1, the V gene TRBV6-1, with no clear D. The CDR3 spans 13 residues. In germline, CDR1 is MNHNS, CDR2 SASEGT. Trimming took off 5 bases at V and 0 bases at J, with 7 bases between the two ends. The CDR3 is CASSRGVNTEAFF. CDR3 nucleotides: TGTGCCAGCAGTAGAGGAGTGAACACTGAAGCTTTCTTT.

Many counts were recorded for this clonotype. The CDR3 region is CSARLVSSYGYTF. CDR3 sequence (DNA): TGCAGTGCTAGACTTGTCAGCTCCTATGGCTACACCTTC. The gene calls are TRBV20-1 and TRBJ1-2; D call uncertain. The CDR3 consists of 13 residues. Trimming stripped 2 bases from V and 4 bases from J, with 11 bases between. Germline lookup yields CDR1 DFQATT and CDR2 SNEGSKA (reference sequence).

The chain uses TRBV25-1 and TRBJ1-1; D is perhaps TRBD1 (5 bases). There are 16 residues in the CDR3. The V and J ends lost 2 bases and 10 bases respectively, with 23 bases between them. The germline V gene has CDR1 MGHDK and CDR2 SYGVNS. In nucleotides, the CDR3 is TGTGCCAGCAGTGAACTTTATACAGGATCCACCGTCGGAGCTTTCTTT. Its translation is CASSELYTGSTVGAFF.

This clonotype was counted only a few times. The rearrangement uses TRBV6-2 or TRBV6-3 and TRBJ1-3; D ambiguous. Germline lookup yields CDR1 MNHEY and CDR2 SVGEGT. The CDR3 has 13 residues. V was shortened by 4 bases and J by 3 bases, with 7 bases between the two germline ends. In DNA form, the CDR3 reads TGTGCCAGCAGTTCGTACAGTGGAAACACCATATATTTT. As protein: CASSSYSGNTIYF.

Many counts were recorded for this clonotype. J is TRBJ2-7 and V is TRBV2; D gene uncertain. V shed 7 bases and J shed 1 base, with 20 bases lying between them. The germline CDR1 and CDR2 sequences are SNHLY and FYNNEI. This CDR3 has 16 residues. Here the CDR3 reads CASTNRIPPPSYEQYF. The CDR3 DNA is TGTGCCAGCACCAATAGGATACCTCCCCCATCCTACGAGCAGTACTTC.

The CDR3 loop is CASSVAASGISEQYF. CDR3 DNA: TGTGCCAGCAGCGTAGCGGCTAGCGGGATTTCCGAGCAGTACTTC. The rearrangement links TRBV9 to TRBJ2-7; 9 bases match TRBD2. The CDR3 extends over 15 amino acids. CDR1 is SGDLS, CDR2 YYNGEE, per germline. V shed 0 bases, J shed 6 bases, and the junction held 7 bases outside the gene matches.

This clonotype came up a few times. This chain joins TRBV20-1 and TRBJ1-1; D remains unclear. The CDR3 runs 13 residues. Germline V gene lookup returns CDR1 DFQATT and CDR2 SNEGSKA (reference sequence). Trimming left V 4 bases short and J 1 base short, with 10 bases between. The CDR3 is CSATRPWNTEAFF. In DNA, the CDR3 is TGCAGTGCTACAAGACCCTGGAACACTGAAGCTTTCTTT.

This clonotype occurred many times. The V gene is TRBV27, the J gene TRBJ1-5; D gene unclear. V lost 4 bases and J 1 base, leaving 8 bases between the germline ends. This CDR3 comprises 14 residues. Germline V lookup: CDR1 MNHEY, CDR2 SMNVEV (reference sequence). The CDR3 DNA sequence: TGTGCCAGCAGTTCAACAGTAAGCAATCAGCCCCAGCATTTT. It specifies CASSSTVSNQPQHF.

This clonotype was detected only a few times. This chain connects TRBV10-3 to TRBJ1-5; D ambiguous. V lost 0 bases to trimming and J lost 0 bases, with 15 bases between them. The CDR3 extends over 18 amino acids. Looked up from germline, CDR1 is ENHRY and CDR2 is SYGVKD. CDR3 sequence reads: CAISESGMAGGSNQPQHF. The CDR3 nucleotides are TGTGCCATCAGTGAGTCTGGTATGGCCGGCGGTAGCAATCAGCCCCAGCATTTT.

This sequence joins TRBV6-1 and TRBJ1-3; D may be TRBD1 (6 bases). V was shortened by 10 bases and J by 0 bases, with 19 bases between the two germline ends. Looked up from germline, CDR1 is MNHNS and CDR2 is SASEGT. This CDR3 is built from 16 residues. CDR3 region: CATAGADPGSGNTIYF. DNA for the CDR3: TGTGCCACCGCGGGGGCAGATCCGGGCTCTGGAAACACCATATATTTT.

The sample holds many counts of this clonotype. This sequence joins TRBV28 and TRBJ1-5; D is ambiguous. V was shortened by 6 bases and J by 1 base, with 16 bases between the two germline ends. Germline-derived CDR1 and CDR2 are MDHEN and SYDVKM. The CDR3 length is 16 residues. CDR3 region: CASRDLKPISNQPQHF. The CDR3 nucleotides are TGTGCCAGCAGAGACCTAAAGCCGATAAGCAATCAGCCCCAGCATTTT.

At least ten counts were recorded for this clonotype. V is TRBV30 and J is TRBJ1-1, with D hard to call. Trimming left V 4 bases short and J 1 base short, with 10 bases between. Germline values: CDR1 GTSNPN, CDR2 SVGIG (reference sequence). The CDR3 loop spans 13 amino acids. In DNA form, the CDR3 reads TGTGCCTGGAAGGCCGACGGGAACACTGAAGCTTTCTTT. This encodes CAWKADGNTEAFF.

In regard to this clonotype: Being one base from a much bigger clone, this may be a read error. The rearrangement uses TRBV7-9 and TRBJ2-6; TRBD2 might be the D (5 bases). The ends were cut back, 5 bases at V and 4 bases at J, with 21 bases in the middle. This CDR3 contains 18 residues. Per the germline V gene, CDR1 is SEHNR and CDR2 is FQNEAQ (reference sequence). CDR3 loop: CASSRPRLARRGANVLTF. The CDR3 region has the DNA TGTGCCAGCAGCCGACCCCGCTTAGCGAGGAGAGGGGCCAACGTCCTGACTTTC.

The genes are TRBV3-1 and TRBJ2-2; D is ambiguous. Trimming took 1 base from V and 4 from J, leaving 22 bases between them. CDR1 and CDR2 (germline): LGHDT, YNNKEL (reference sequence). The CDR3 totals 19 residues. The CDR3 DNA follows: TGTGCCAGCAGCCAAGCATTAACCCCAGGAACCGTCCCCACCGGGGAGCTGTTTTTT. Amino acids: CASSQALTPGTVPTGELFF.